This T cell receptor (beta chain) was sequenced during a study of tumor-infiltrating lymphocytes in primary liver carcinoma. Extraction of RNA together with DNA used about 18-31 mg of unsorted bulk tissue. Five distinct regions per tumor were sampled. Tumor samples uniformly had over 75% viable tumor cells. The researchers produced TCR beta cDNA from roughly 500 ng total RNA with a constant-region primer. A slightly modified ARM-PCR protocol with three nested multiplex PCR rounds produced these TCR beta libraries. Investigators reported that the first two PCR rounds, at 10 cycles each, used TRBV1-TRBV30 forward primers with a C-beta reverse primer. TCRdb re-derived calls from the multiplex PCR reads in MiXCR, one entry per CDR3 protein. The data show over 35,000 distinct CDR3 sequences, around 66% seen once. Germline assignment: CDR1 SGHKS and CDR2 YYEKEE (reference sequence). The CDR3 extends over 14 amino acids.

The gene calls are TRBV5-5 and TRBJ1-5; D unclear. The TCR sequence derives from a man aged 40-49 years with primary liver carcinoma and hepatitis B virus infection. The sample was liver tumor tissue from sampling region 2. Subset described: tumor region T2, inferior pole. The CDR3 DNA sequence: TGTGGTAGCAGCTTGGATCCAGTCGCTGGGCCCCAGCATTTT. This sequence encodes CGSSLDPVAGPQHF.